The 14 T cell receptor beta chains below were found in one sample sequenced in a study of blood T cells in healthy people across ages. Using a J-beta primer mix together with a sample-barcoded 5' primer, a second PCR was run for roughly 7 to 11 cycles. TCRdb analysed the 5' RACE reads with MiXCR anew, one entry per CDR3 protein. The repertoire holds around 800,000 distinct CDR3 sequences, with about 59% as singletons. Source material: blood. The receptors here all came from a man between 25 and 39 years old in good health.

The chain employs TRBV11-2 and TRBJ1-6, with 12 positions matching TRBD1. V lost 7 bases, J lost 10 bases, and 8 bases stayed unmatched. The CDR3 totals 15 residues. Germline V gene lookup returns CDR1 SGHAT and CDR2 FQNNGV. The CDR3 loop reads CASTLGTGGLSPLHF. The CDR3 nucleotides read TGTGCCAGCACCCTAGGGACAGGGGGCTTATCACCCCTCCACTTT.

The chain recombines TRBV4-1 with TRBJ1-2; 7 nucleotides align to TRBD1. The CDR3 consists of 15 residues. Germline V gives CDR1 MGHRA, CDR2 YSYEKL. Trimming removed 2 bases from V and 0 bases from J; junction bases left unmatched: 3. CDR3 in amino acids: CASSQQGEANYGYTF. The CDR3 nucleotides are TGCGCCAGCAGCCAACAGGGGGAGGCTAACTATGGCTACACCTTC.

This clonotype was detected a few times. The chain joins TRBV4-3 to TRBJ2-3; D perhaps matches TRBD2 (6 bases). The ends were cut back, 0 bases at V and 0 bases at J, with 13 bases in the middle. This CDR3 is 17 amino acids long. CDR1 LGHNA and CDR2 YSLEER come from the germline V gene. The DNA of the CDR3 is TGCGCCAGCAGCCAAGAAAATAGCGGAATTAGCACAGATACGCAGTATTTT. As protein: CASSQENSGISTDTQYF.

J is TRBJ2-3 and V is TRBV6-4; D perhaps matches TRBD2 (6 bases). The CDR3 covers 13 residues. Germline-derived CDR1 and CDR2 are MRHNA and SNTAGT. V was pared by 6 bases and J by 3 bases, with 10 bases between. The CDR3 nucleotides read TGTGCCAGCAGCCCTAGCGCGACAGATACGCAGTATTTT. This sequence encodes CASSPSATDTQYF.

The genes are TRBV6-2 or TRBV6-3 and TRBJ2-7; D is perhaps TRBD2 (6 bases). Germline V CDR1 and CDR2: MNHEY, SVGEGT. CDR3 size: 16 residues. V was shortened by 7 bases and J by 0 bases, with 19 bases between the two germline ends. The CDR3 is CASTDPYRGSSYEQYF. DNA for the CDR3: TGTGCCAGCACCGACCCCTATCGGGGGAGCTCCTACGAGCAGTACTTC.

CDR3 nucleotide sequence: TGCGCCAGCAGCCCCCGAACCCCAGAAGCCTCCTACAATGAGCAGTTCTTC. It encodes CASSPRTPEASYNEQFF. The genes are TRBV4-1 and TRBJ2-1; D gene unclear. V lost 4 bases and J lost 0, with 16 bases in between. The CDR3 spans 17 residues. The germline V gene has CDR1 MGHRA and CDR2 YSYEKL.

The rearrangement joins TRBV11-3 to TRBJ2-1, with D tentatively TRBD1 or TRBD2 (5 bases each). The CDR3 runs to 14 residues. V was clipped by 5 bases and J by 9 bases, with 17 bases between them. CDR1 and CDR2 from the germline V gene are SGHNT and YENEEA. The CDR3 is CASSPRDRLGEQFF. The CDR3, as DNA: TGTGCCAGCAGCCCTCGGGACCGGCTTGGTGAGCAGTTCTTC.

The chain couples TRBV20-1 to TRBJ1-2, with D uncertain. The CDR3 is 15 residues long. The germline V and J ends were trimmed by 3 bases and 1 base, with 15 bases remaining between them. Germline CDR1 reads DFQATT; CDR2 reads SNEGSKA (reference sequence). This CDR3 is CSASETNFYNYGYTF. CDR3 nucleotides: TGCAGTGCTAGTGAGACCAACTTTTATAACTATGGCTACACCTTC.

V and J are TRBV3-1 and TRBJ2-3, with 10 bases identical to TRBD2. The CDR3 totals 15 residues. Germline CDR1 LGHDT, CDR2 YNNKEL (reference sequence). J was trimmed by 6 bases and V by 4 bases; bases with no gene match: 7. The CDR3 sequence: CASSLLAGDSDTQYF. DNA for the CDR3: TGTGCCAGCAGCCTTCTAGCGGGGGACTCTGATACGCAGTATTTT.

This clonotype was seen only a few times. The V call is TRBV18, the J call TRBJ2-2; possibly TRBD1 or TRBD2 for D (5 bases each). The V end lost 2 bases, the J end lost 2 bases, and 15 bases lay between the germline ends. This CDR3 has 17 residues. Germline V gene lookup returns CDR1 KGHSH and CDR2 LQKENI. CDR3 nucleotides: TGTGCCAGCTCACCATTGGAACGGGACGTAAACACCGGGGAGCTGTTTTTT. This sequence encodes CASSPLERDVNTGELFF. The variable domain in full, completed from reference TRBV18 and TRBJ2-2, reads NAGVMQNPRHLVRRRGQEARLRCSPMKGHSHVYWYRQLPEEGLKFMVYLQKENIIDESGMPKERFSAEFPKEGPSILRIQQVVRGDSAAYFCASSPLERDVNTGELFFGEGSRLTVL.

This clonotype was seen a few times. The chain couples TRBV20-1 to TRBJ2-3, with TRBD1 as a possible D gene (6 bases). Germline CDR1 DFQATT, CDR2 SNEGSKA (reference sequence). The CDR3 consists of 13 residues. Trimming removed 3 bases from V and 6 bases from J, with 13 bases in between. CDR3 DNA sequence: TGCAGTGCTAGTGCCAGGGGATTGGATACGCAGTATTTT. Its protein is CSASARGLDTQYF.

The V call is TRBV20-1, the J call TRBJ2-3, with TRBD2 identical over 10 bases. This CDR3 comprises 14 residues. J was trimmed by 1 base and V by 6 bases; bases with no gene match: 4. CDR1 and CDR2 from the germline V gene are DFQATT and SNEGSKA (reference sequence). The CDR3 spells CSAGTSARTDTQYF. CDR3 in DNA: TGCAGTGCCGGGACTAGCGCCCGCACAGATACGCAGTATTTT.

This chain links TRBV5-1 with TRBJ2-1; possibly TRBD1 for D (6 bases). This CDR3 is 15 amino acids long. Germline V gene sequence: CDR1 SGHRS, CDR2 YFSETQ. The V gene lost 0 bases and the J gene lost 2 bases, with 9 bases spanning the gap. This CDR3 is CASSLATGTYNEQFF. In nucleotides, the CDR3 is TGCGCCAGCAGCTTGGCCACAGGGACCTACAATGAGCAGTTCTTC.

This sequence joins TRBV29-1 and TRBJ1-2; 7 bases are shared with TRBD1. The CDR3 contains 14 residues. Germline V CDR1 and CDR2: SQVTM, ANQGSEA. V shed 0 bases, J shed 8 bases, and the junction held 9 bases outside the gene matches. The CDR3 nucleotides are TGCAGCGTTGAAGATCAAGCACAGGGGAGCGGCTACACCTTC. This encodes CSVEDQAQGSGYTF.